This T cell receptor beta chain is from a study of CD8+ T cells in alopecia areata. Study-level background: Tofacitinib exposure lasted 6 to 18 months, followed by 6 months off drug.

This CDR3 has 12 amino acids. CDR1 is SNHLY and CDR2 is FYNNEI in the germline V gene. V lost 8 bases, J lost 4 bases, and 11 bases lay in between. Investigators isolated RNA and reverse transcribed it into cDNA to act as the sequencing template. Here immunoSEQ multiplex PCR was the method, and the copy in TCRdb shows in-frame clones only, minus some. The repertoire holds 250,000 or so clones, with under 70% as singletons. This chain links TRBV2 with TRBJ1-2, with D uncertain. This sample comprised CD4+ T cells sorted from blood, obtained at week 0. This receptor was identified in a human donor with alopecia areata. The DNA of the CDR3 is TGTGCCAGCTCTAACGGGTTCTATGGCTACACCTTC. It yields the protein CASSNGFYGYTF.